This TCR beta chain is from a study of blood T cell repertoires in COVID-19. Study in general: Samples of COVID-19 (acute and convalescent) were obtained from the United States, Italy and Spain. T cells, B-cell-depleted T cells, or PBMCs supplied cDNA or gDNA.

CDR1 MRHNA and CDR2 SNTAGT come from the germline V gene. The CDR3 is 13 residues long. V shed 11 bases and J shed 5 bases, with 18 bases lying between them. While infection was still active, Seattle patients were enrolled and then followed longitudinally. Methods used by the authors: Amplification with reference gene primers provided the estimates of nucleated cell counts. This table comes from immunoSEQ multiplex PCR, and its TCRdb copy is limited to in-frame clones, with some not included. The V and J calls and clone size come from that table; D and trimming were worked out from the DNA. The sample has about 270,000 clones, 80% to 90% seen once.

The TCR originated in a woman aged 70 to 79 with COVID-19, enrolled during active disease. The source material was peripheral blood. This chain joins TRBV6-4 and TRBJ1-1, with a possible D match to TRBD1 (6 bases). The CDR3 coding sequence is TGTGCCCAGAATGGGGGGGCTGTGACTGAAGCTTTCTTT. It yields the protein CAQNGGAVTEAFF.